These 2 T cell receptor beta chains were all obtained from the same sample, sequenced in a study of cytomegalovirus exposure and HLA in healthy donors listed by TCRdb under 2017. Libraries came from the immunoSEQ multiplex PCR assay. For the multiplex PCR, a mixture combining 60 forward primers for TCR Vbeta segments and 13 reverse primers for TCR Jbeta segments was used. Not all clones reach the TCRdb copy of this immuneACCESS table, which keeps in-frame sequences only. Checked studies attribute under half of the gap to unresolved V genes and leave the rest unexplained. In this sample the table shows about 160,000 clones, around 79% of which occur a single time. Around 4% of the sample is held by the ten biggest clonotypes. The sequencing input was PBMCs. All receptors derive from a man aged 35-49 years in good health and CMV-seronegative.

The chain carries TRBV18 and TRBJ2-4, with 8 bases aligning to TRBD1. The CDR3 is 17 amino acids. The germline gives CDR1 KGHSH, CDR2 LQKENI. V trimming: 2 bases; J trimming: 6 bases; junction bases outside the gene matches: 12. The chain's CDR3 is CASSPTATGDWGNIQYF. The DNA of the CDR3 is TGTGCCAGCTCACCAACGGCGACAGGGGATTGGGGAAACATTCAGTACTTC. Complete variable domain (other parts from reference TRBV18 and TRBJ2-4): NAGVMQNPRHLVRRRGQEARLRCSPMKGHSHVYWYRQLPEEGLKFMVYLQKENIIDESGMPKERFSAEFPKEGPSILRIQQVVRGDSAAYFCASSPTATGDWGNIQYFGAGTRLSVL.

The chain's CDR3 is CASSPTEVSEQYF. Here the CDR3 DNA reads TGTGCCAGCAGCCCCACCGAGGTATCCGAGCAGTACTTC. This chain links TRBV5-6 with TRBJ2-7; D is ambiguous. The CDR3 is made up of 13 amino acids. CDR1 is SGHDT and CDR2 is YYEEEE in the germline V gene. Trimming cost V 4 bases and J 6 bases, with 14 bases left between them.